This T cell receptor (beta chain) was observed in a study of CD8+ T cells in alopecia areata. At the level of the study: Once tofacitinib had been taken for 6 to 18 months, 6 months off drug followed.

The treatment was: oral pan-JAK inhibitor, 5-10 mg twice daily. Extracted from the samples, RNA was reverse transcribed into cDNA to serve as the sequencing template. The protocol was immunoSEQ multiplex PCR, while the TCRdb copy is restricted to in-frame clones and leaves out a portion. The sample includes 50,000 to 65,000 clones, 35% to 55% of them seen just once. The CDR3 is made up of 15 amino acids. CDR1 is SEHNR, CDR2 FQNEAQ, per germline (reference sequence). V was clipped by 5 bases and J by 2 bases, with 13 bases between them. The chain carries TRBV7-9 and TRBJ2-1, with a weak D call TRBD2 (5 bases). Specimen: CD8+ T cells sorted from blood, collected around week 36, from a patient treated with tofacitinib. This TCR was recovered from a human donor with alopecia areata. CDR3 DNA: TGTGCCAGCAGCCCCCCAGCGGCCGCCTACAATGAGCAGTTCTTC. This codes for CASSPPAAAYNEQFF. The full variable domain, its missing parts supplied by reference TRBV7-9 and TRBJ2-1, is DTGVSQNPRHKITKRGQNVTFRCDPISEHNRLYWYRQTLGQGPEFLTYFQNEAQLEKSRLLSDRFSAERPKGSFSTLEIQRTEQGDSAMYLCASSPPAAAYNEQFFGPGTRLTVL.